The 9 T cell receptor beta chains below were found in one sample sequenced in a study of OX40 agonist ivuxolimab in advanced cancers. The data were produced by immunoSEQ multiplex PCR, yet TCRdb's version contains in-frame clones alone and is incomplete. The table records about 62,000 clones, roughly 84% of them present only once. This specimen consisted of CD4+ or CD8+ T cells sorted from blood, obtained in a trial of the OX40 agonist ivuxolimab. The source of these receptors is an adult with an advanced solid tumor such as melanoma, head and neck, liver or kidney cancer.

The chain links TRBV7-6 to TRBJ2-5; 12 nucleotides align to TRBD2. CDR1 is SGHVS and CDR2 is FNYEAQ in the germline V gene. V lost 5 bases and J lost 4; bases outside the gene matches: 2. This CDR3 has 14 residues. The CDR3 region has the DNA TGTGCCAGCAGCCCGGGACTAGCGGGAGAGACCCAGTACTTC. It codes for CASSPGLAGETQYF.

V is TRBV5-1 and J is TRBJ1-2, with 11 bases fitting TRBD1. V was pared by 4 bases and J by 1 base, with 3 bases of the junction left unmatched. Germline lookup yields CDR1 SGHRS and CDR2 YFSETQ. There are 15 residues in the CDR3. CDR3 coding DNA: TGCGCCAGCAGCAGGGGACAGGGGGATAACTATGGCTACACCTTC. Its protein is CASSRGQGDNYGYTF.

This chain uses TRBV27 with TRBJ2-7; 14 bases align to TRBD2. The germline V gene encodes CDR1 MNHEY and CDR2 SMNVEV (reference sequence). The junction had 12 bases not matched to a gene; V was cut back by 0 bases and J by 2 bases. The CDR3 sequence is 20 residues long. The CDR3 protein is CASSLSIPWTSGGMAYEQYF. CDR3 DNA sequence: TGTGCCAGCAGTTTATCGATCCCCTGGACTAGCGGGGGGATGGCCTACGAGCAGTACTTC.

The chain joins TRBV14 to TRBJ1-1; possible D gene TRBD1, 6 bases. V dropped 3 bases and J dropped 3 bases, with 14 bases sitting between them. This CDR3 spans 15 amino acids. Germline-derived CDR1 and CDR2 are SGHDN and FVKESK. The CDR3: CASSQTQGPYTEAFF. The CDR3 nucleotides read TGTGCCAGCAGCCAGACACAGGGACCCTACACTGAAGCTTTCTTT.

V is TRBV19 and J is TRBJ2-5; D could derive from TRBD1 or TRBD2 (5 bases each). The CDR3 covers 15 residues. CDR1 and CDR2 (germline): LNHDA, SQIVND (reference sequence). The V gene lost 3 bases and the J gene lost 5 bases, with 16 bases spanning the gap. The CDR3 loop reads CASSMFGGRRETQYF. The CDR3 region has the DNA TGTGCCAGTAGTATGTTTGGGGGTAGGAGGGAGACCCAGTACTTC.

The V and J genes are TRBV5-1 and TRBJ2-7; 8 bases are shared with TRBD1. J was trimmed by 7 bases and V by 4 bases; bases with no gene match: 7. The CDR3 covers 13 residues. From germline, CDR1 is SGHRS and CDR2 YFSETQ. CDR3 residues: CASSAQGAWEQYF. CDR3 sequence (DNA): TGCGCCAGCAGCGCTCAGGGGGCCTGGGAGCAGTACTTC.

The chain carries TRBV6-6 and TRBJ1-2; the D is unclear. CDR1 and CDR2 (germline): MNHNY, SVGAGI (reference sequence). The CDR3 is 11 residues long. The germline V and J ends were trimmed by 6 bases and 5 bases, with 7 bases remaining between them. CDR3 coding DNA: TGTGCCAGCAGGACCTCATATGGCTACACCTTC. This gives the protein CASRTSYGYTF.

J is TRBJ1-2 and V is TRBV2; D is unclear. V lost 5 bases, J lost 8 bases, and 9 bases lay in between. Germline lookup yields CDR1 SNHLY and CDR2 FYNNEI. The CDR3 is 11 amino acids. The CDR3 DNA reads TGTGCCAGCAGTTCCGATGGGGGCTACACCTTC. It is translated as CASSSDGGYTF. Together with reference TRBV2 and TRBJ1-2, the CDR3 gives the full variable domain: EPEVTQTPSHQVTQMGQEVILRCVPISNHLYFYWYRQILGQKVEFLVSFYNNEISEKSEIFDDQFSVERPDGSNFTLKIRSTKLEDSAMYFCASSSDGGYTFGSGTRLTVV.

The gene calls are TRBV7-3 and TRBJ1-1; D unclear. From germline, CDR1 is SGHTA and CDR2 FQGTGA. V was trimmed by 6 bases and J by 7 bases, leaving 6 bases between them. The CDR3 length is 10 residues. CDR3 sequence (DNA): TGTGCCAGCAGTTCACATGAAGCTTTCTTT. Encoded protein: CASSSHEAFF.